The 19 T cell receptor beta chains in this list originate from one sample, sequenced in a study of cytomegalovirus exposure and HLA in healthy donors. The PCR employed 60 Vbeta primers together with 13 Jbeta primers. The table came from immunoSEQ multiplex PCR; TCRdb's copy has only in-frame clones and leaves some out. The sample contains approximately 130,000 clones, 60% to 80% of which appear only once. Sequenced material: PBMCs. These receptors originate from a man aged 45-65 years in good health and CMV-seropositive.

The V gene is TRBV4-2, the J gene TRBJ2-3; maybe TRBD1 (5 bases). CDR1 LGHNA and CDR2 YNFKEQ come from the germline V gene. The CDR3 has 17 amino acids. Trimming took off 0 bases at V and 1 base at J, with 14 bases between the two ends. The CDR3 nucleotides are TGTGCCAGCAGCCAAGAAGGGGTCCTCGGTCGCACAGATACGCAGTATTTT. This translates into CASSQEGVLGRTDTQYF.

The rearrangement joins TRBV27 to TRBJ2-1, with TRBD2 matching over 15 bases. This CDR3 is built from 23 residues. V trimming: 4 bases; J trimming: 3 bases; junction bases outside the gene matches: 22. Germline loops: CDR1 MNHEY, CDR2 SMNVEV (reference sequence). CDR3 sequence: CASSSPLRTSGRALPYHYNEQFF. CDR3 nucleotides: TGTGCCAGCAGTTCACCCCTCAGGACTAGCGGGAGGGCCCTCCCGTACCACTACAATGAGCAGTTCTTC.

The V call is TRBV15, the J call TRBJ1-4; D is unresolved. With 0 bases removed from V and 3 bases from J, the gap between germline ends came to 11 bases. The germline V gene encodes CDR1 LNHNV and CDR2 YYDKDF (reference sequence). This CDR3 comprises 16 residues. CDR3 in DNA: TGTGCCACCAGCAGAGATCTTAGATCTGCTAATGAAAAACTGTTTTTT. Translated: CATSRDLRSANEKLFF. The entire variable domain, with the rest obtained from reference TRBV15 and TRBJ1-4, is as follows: DAMVIQNPRYQVTQFGKPVTLSCSQTLNHNVMYWYQQKSSQAPKLLFHYYDKDFNNEADTPDNFQSRRPNTSFCFLDIRSPGLGDTAMYLCATSRDLRSANEKLFFGSGTQLSVL.

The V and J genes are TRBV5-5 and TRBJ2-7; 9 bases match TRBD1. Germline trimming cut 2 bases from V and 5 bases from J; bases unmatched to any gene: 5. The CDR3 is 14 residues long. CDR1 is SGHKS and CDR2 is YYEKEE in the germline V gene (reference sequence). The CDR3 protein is CASSFTGGRDEQYF. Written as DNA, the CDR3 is TGTGCCAGCAGCTTCACAGGGGGCCGAGACGAGCAGTACTTC.

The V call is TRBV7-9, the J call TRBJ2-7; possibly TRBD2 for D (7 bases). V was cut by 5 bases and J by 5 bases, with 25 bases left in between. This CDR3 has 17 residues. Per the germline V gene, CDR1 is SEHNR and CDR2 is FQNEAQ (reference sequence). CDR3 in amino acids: CASSERGEGLSYHEQYF. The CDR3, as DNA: TGTGCCAGCAGCGAAAGGGGGGAGGGCCTTTCGTACCACGAGCAGTACTTC.

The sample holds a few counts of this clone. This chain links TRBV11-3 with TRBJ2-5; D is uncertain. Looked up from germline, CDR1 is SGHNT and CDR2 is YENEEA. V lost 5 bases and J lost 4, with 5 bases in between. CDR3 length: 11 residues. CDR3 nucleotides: TGTGCCAGCAGCGCCAGAGAGACCCAGTACTTC. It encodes CASSARETQYF. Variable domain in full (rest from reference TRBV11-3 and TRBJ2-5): EAGVVQSPRYKIIEKKQPVAFWCNPISGHNTLYWYLQNLGQGPELLIRYENEEAVDDSQLPKDRFSAERLKGVDSTLKIQPAELGDSAVYLCASSARETQYFGPGTRLLVL.

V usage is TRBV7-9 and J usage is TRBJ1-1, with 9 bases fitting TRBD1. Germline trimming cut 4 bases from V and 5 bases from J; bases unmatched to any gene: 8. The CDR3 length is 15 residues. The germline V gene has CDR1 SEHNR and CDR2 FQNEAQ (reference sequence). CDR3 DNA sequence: TGTGCCAGCAGCTCTCCGGGACAGGGCCGGACTGAAGCTTTCTTT. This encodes CASSSPGQGRTEAFF.

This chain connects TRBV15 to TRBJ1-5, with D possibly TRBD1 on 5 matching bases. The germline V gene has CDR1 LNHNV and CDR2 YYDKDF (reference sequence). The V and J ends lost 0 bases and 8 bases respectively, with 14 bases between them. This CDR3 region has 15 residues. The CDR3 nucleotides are TGTGCCACCAGCAGAGATTTAGGGGTCGGCAAGCCCCAGCATTTT. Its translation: CATSRDLGVGKPQHF.

As DNA, the CDR3 is TGTGCCAGCAGCTCGGTGGTCCAAGAGACCCAGTACTTC. Protein product: CASSSVVQETQYF. V and J are TRBV5-6 and TRBJ2-5; unclear D gene. This CDR3 comprises 13 residues. Germline CDR1 is SGHDT and CDR2 is YYEEEE. V lost 3 bases and J lost 1, with 7 bases in between.

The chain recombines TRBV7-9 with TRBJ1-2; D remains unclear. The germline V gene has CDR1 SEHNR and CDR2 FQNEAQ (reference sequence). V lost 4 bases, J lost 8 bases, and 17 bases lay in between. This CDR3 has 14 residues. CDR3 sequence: CASSSAGREPGYTF. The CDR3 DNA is TGTGCCAGCAGCTCGGCGGGGAGGGAACCCGGCTACACCTTC.

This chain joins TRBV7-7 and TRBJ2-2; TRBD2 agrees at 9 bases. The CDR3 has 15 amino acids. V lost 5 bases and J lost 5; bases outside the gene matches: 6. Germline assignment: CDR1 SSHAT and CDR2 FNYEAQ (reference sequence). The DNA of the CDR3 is TGTGCCAGCAGCCCGTCAGCGGGGGGAACCGGGGAGCTGTTTTTT. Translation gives CASSPSAGGTGELFF. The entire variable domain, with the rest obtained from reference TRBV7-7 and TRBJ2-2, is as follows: GAGVSQSPRYKVTKRGQDVTLRCDPISSHATLYWYQQALGQGPEFLTYFNYEAQPDKSGLPSDRFSAERPEGSISTLTIQRTEQRDSAMYRCASSPSAGGTGELFFGEGSRLTVL.

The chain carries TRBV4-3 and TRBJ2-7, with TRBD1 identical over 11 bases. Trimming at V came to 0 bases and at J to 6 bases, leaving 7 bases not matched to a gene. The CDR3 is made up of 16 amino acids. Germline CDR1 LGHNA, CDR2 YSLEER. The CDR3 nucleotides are TGCGCCAGCAGCCAAGATTTGCGGACAGGGGGCGTCGAGCAGTACTTC. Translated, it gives CASSQDLRTGGVEQYF.

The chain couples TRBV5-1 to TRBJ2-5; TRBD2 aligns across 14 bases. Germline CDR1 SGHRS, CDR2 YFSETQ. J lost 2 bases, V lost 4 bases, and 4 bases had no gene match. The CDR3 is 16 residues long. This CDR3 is CASSQTSGRGQETQYF. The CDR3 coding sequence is TGCGCCAGCAGCCAGACTAGCGGGAGGGGGCAAGAGACCCAGTACTTC.

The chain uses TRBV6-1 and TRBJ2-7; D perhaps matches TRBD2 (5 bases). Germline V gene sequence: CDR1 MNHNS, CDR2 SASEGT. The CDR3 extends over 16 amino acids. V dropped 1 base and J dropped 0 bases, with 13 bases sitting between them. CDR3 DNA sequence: TGTGCCAGCAGTGAAGGCTTTAGCGTCAGCTCCTACGAGCAGTACTTC. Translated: CASSEGFSVSSYEQYF.

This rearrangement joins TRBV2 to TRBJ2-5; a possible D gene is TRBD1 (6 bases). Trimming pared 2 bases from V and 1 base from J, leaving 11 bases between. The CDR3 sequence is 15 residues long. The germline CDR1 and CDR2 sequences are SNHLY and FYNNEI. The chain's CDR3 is CASSERPRGQETQYF. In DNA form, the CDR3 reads TGTGCCAGCAGTGAACGACCCAGGGGCCAAGAGACCCAGTACTTC.

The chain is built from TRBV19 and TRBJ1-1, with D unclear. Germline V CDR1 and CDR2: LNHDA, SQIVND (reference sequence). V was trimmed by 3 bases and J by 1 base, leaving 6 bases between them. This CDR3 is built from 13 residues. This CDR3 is CASSIVRNTEAFF. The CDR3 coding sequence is TGTGCCAGTAGTATTGTCAGGAACACTGAAGCTTTCTTT.

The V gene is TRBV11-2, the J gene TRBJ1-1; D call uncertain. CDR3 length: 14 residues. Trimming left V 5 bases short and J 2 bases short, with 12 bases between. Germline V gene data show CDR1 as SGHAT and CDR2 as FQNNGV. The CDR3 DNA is TGTGCCAGCAGCCCGGGAAGACTTAACACTGAAGCTTTCTTT. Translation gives CASSPGRLNTEAFF.

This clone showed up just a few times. CDR3 protein: CASSYGQLMNTEAFF. DNA for the CDR3: TGCGCCAGCAGCTACGGACAGTTGATGAACACTGAAGCTTTCTTT. The chain carries TRBV5-1 and TRBJ1-1; possibly TRBD1 for D (6 bases). Germline V CDR1 and CDR2: SGHRS, YFSETQ. V was pared by 3 bases and J by 0 bases, with 12 bases between. This CDR3 contains 15 residues. The entire variable domain, with the rest obtained from reference TRBV5-1 and TRBJ1-1, is as follows: KAGVTQTPRYLIKTRGQQVTLSCSPISGHRSVSWYQQTPGQGLQFLFEYFSETQRNKGNFPGRFSGRQFSNSRSEMNVSTLELGDSALYLCASSYGQLMNTEAFFGQGTRLTVV.

CDR3 protein: CASSLGGATGGGTEAFF. CDR3 in DNA: TGTGCCAGCAGTTTAGGGGGGGCGACAGGGGGAGGGACTGAAGCTTTCTTT. The chain has TRBV28 and TRBJ1-1; 9 bases align to TRBD1. Trimming cost V 2 bases and J 5 bases; bases outside gene matches: 12. This CDR3 comprises 17 residues. CDR1 and CDR2 from the germline V gene are MDHEN and SYDVKM.